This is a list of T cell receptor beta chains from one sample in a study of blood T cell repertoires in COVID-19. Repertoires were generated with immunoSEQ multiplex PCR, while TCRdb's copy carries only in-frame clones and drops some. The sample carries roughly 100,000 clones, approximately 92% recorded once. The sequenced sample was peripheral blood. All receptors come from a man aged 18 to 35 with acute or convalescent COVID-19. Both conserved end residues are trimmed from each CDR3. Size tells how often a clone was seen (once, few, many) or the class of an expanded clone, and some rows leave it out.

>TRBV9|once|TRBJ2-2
ASSSHRDTGELF
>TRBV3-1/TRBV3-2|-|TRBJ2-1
ASRAGQFNEQF
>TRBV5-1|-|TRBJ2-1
ASRFDQSVYNEQF
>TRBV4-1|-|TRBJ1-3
ASSQALGQGPSGNTIY
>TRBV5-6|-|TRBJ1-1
ASSLEVNTEAF
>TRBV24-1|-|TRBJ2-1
ATSDPSTSGINEQF
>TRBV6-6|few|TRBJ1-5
ASSLREGGVQPQH
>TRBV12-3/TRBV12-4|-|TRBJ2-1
ASRKDRGYEQF
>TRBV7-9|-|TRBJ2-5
ASSLGTGEETQY
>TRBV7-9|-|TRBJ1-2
ASSPKGEAYGYT
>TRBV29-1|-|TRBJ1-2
SVDRGRGYT
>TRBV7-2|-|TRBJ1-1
ASSPREAMNTEAF
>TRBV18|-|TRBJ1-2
ASSPPDRGNYGYT
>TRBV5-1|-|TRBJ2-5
ASSPRAGLETQY
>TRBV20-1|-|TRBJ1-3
SARVIDTIY
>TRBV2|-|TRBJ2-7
ASSAGLAALEQY